This passage covers 4 T cell receptor beta chains from one sample sequenced in a study of tissue T cells after allogeneic stem cell transplantation. Profiling relied on immunoSEQ multiplex PCR, and the TCRdb table lists in-frame clones only, not all of them. The sample lists about 5,200 clones, nearly 70% occurring once. Sequencing was performed on tissue from the colon, taken at autopsy. The receptors shown here come from a female donor aged 60 or older with lung cancer.

The chain uses TRBV7-8 and TRBJ2-5, with D perhaps TRBD2 (5 bases). CDR1 is SGHVS and CDR2 is FQNEAQ in the germline V gene. V was clipped by 1 base and J by 2 bases, with 11 bases between them. The CDR3 runs to 15 residues. The CDR3 reads CASSLGGSVQETQYF. The CDR3 region has the DNA TGTGCCAGCAGCTTAGGTGGGAGCGTACAAGAGACCCAGTACTTC. Looking up the rest from reference TRBV7-8 and TRBJ2-5 gives the full variable domain: GAGVSQSPRYKVAKRGQDVALRCDPISGHVSLFWYQQALGQGPEFLTYFQNEAQLDKSGLPSDRFFAERPEGSVSTLKIQRTQQEDSAVYLCASSLGGSVQETQYFGPGTRLLVL.

This clone was detected a few times. The V and J genes are TRBV7-9 and TRBJ2-2; 8 bases are shared with TRBD2. The CDR3 runs to 16 residues. V dropped 4 bases and J dropped 2; count of bases not matched to a gene: 6. CDR1 SEHNR and CDR2 FQNEAQ come from the germline V gene (reference sequence). The CDR3 region has the DNA TGTGCCAGCAGCTCCCGGGAGGGGATAAACACCGGGGAGCTGTTTTTT. Translating it yields CASSSREGINTGELFF.

The rearrangement links TRBV5-1 to TRBJ1-6; D call uncertain. The CDR3 spans 17 residues. V lost 0 bases and J 6 bases, leaving 16 bases between the germline ends. Germline V gene sequence: CDR1 SGHRS, CDR2 YFSETQ. CDR3 bases: TGCGCCAGCAGCTTGGGAAACATCAACGCGTTTAATTCACCCCTCCACTTT. Protein: CASSLGNINAFNSPLHF.

The chain's CDR3 is CASSSGQATEAFF. CDR3 sequence (DNA): TGTGCCAGCAGTAGTGGGCAGGCCACCGAAGCTTTCTTT. The chain employs TRBV6-5 and TRBJ1-1; D is uncertain. The V gene lost 5 bases and the J gene lost 8 bases, with 15 bases spanning the gap. Germline V gives CDR1 MNHEY, CDR2 SVGAGI. The CDR3 has 13 amino acids.